Shown below are 12 T cell receptor beta chains from a single sample sequenced in a study of breast tumors, draining lymph nodes, adjacent tissues. From the multiplex PCR reads, TCRdb called clonotypes with MiXCR, one entry per CDR3 protein. The sample records tens of thousands of distinct CDR3 sequences, 35% to 50% being singletons. The sample comprised breast tumor tissue. Every receptor here comes from a female donor with breast cancer. Some clones in this sample may be carry-over from other donors' samples.

As to this clonotype: The germline gene is not matched at one end of the junction; a read error may be the cause. The rearrangement uses TRBV5-6 and TRBJ1-3; TRBD1 aligns across 8 bases. This CDR3 is 16 amino acids long. The germline V gene encodes CDR1 SGHDT and CDR2 YYEEEE. In nucleotides, the CDR3 is TGTGTCAGCAGCTTCAGGACAGGGACCTCTGGAAACACCGTATATTTT. Translated: CVSSFRTGTSGNTVYF.

This clonotype was seen at least ten times. The chain has TRBV5-1 and TRBJ2-5; TRBD1 aligns across 8 bases. The CDR3 covers 13 residues. Trimming at V came to 3 bases and at J to 5 bases, leaving 3 bases not matched to a gene. CDR1 SGHRS and CDR2 YFSETQ come from the germline V gene. The chain's CDR3 is CASSSTGGETQYF. In nucleotides, the CDR3 is TGCGCCAGCAGCTCTACAGGGGGGGAGACCCAGTACTTC.

This clonotype is a singleton in its sample. The chain carries TRBV13 and TRBJ2-7; D unresolved. The CDR3 has 18 amino acids. Germline CDR1 reads PRHDT; CDR2 reads FYEKMQ (reference sequence). V was clipped by 4 bases and J by 5 bases, with 27 bases between them. The CDR3 region is CASSSYKQDVGESHEQYF. DNA of the CDR3: TGTGCCAGCAGCTCATATAAGCAGGATGTCGGTGAGTCGCACGAGCAGTACTTC.

This clonotype was counted many times. This sequence joins TRBV27 and TRBJ2-7; D may correspond to TRBD1 or TRBD2 (5 bases each). Germline CDR1 and CDR2: MNHEY and SMNVEV (reference sequence). CDR3 size: 13 residues. Trimming shortened V by 6 bases and J by 6 bases, and 15 bases separated the two germline ends. The CDR3 region has the DNA TGTGCCAGCAGACAGGTTGAGGGAACCGAGCAGTACTTC. It yields the protein CASRQVEGTEQYF.

Ten or more counts support this clonotype. This may be a read error, as it is one base from a much larger clone. The chain carries TRBV7-6 and TRBJ2-5, with no clear D. In germline, CDR1 is SGHVS, CDR2 FNYEAQ. This CDR3 spans 11 amino acids. The germline V and J ends were trimmed by 1 base and 10 bases, with 7 bases remaining between them. The DNA for the CDR3 is TGTGCCAGCAGCTTAGACCAGATCCAGTACTTC. Its translation: CASSLDQIQYF.

This clonotype was counted at least ten times. The V call is TRBV13, the J call TRBJ2-1, with 7 bases matching TRBD2. CDR1 is PRHDT, CDR2 FYEKMQ, per germline (reference sequence). Trimming cost V 5 bases and J 0 bases; bases outside gene matches: 16. The CDR3 consists of 19 residues. The CDR3 bases are TGTGCCAGCAGCCTACGTTCTCACTCTAGCGGAAGCTCCTACAATGAGCAGTTCTTC. It encodes CASSLRSHSSGSSYNEQFF.

This clonotype showed up many times. The CDR3 here is CASSLPQGLAGDLEQFF. The DNA for the CDR3 is TGTGCCAGCAGTTTACCCCAGGGACTAGCGGGAGATCTTGAGCAGTTCTTC. The genes are TRBV12-3 or TRBV12-4 and TRBJ2-1, with 14 bases identical to TRBD2. CDR3 length: 17 amino acids. V lost 2 bases and J lost 9; bases outside the gene matches: 9.

J is TRBJ2-3 and V is TRBV15, with 10 bases identical to TRBD2. Germline CDR1 LNHNV, CDR2 YYDKDF (reference sequence). With V trimmed by 2 bases and J by 6 bases, 2 bases remained unmatched. This CDR3 has 14 amino acids. Here the CDR3 DNA reads TGTGCCACCAGCAGAAGGACTAGCGGCGATACGCAGTATTTT. Residues: CATSRRTSGDTQYF.

As concerns this clonotype: A junction end diverges from the germline sequence, so it may reflect a read error. V gene TRBV7-9 combines with J gene TRBJ2-1; D may be TRBD2 (6 bases). Germline CDR1 reads SEHNR; CDR2 reads FQNEAQ (reference sequence). The CDR3 loop spans 15 amino acids. The CDR3 loop reads CASSLREEGYNEQPF. The CDR3 bases are TGTGCCAGCAGCTTAAGGGAGGAGGGGTACAATGAGCAGCCCTTC. Full variable domain (rest looked up from reference TRBV7-9 and TRBJ2-1): DTGVSQNPRHKITKRGQNVTFRCDPISEHNRLYWYRQTLGQGPEFLTYFQNEAQLEKSRLLSDRFSAERPKGSFSTLEIQRTEQGDSAMYLCASSLREEGYNEQPFGPGTRLTVL.

This clonotype has at least ten counts. This sequence joins TRBV3-1 and TRBJ2-6; D not resolved. Germline loops: CDR1 LGHDT, CDR2 YNNKEL (reference sequence). This CDR3 spans 16 amino acids. The V end was cut by 4 bases, the J end by 0 bases, with 10 bases between. In DNA, the CDR3 is TGTGCCAGCAGCCCTAGGCGGTCCTCTGGGGCCAACGTCCTGACTTTC. This sequence encodes CASSPRRSSGANVLTF.

Comment on this clonotype: The junction does not match germline at one end; this may be a read error. The genes are TRBV5-1 and TRBJ2-3; D not resolved. CDR1 and CDR2 from the germline V gene are SGHRS and YFSETQ. The CDR3 sequence is 14 residues long. This CDR3 reads CASSLPLRGHTQYF. In DNA, the CDR3 is TGCGCCAGCAGCTTGCCCCTTAGAGGCCATACGCAGTATTTC.

This clonotype has a count of ten or more. The chain employs TRBV11-2 and TRBJ1-2, with 7 bases lining up with TRBD1. With V trimmed by 3 bases and J by 8 bases, 3 bases remained unmatched. Germline values: CDR1 SGHAT, CDR2 FQNNGV. The CDR3 is 12 residues long. In nucleotides, the CDR3 is TGTGCCAGCAGCTTCGGGACAGACGGCTACACCTTC. As protein: CASSFGTDGYTF.